Shown below are 27 T cell receptor beta chains from a single sample sequenced in a study of CD8+ T cells in alopecia areata. RNA was extracted and reverse transcribed into cDNA as the sequencing template. Data came from immunoSEQ multiplex PCR; TCRdb stores just in-frame clones and leaves some out. The sample yields over 150,000 clones, roughly 53% seen once. Treatment in this sample: oral pan-JAK inhibitor, 5-10 mg twice daily. This material consisted of CD8+ T cells sorted from blood, taken at week 24, from a patient treated with tofacitinib. All receptors derive from a human donor with alopecia areata.

This chain joins TRBV29-1 and TRBJ1-1; D unresolved. The germline V gene has CDR1 SQVTM and CDR2 ANQGSEA. This CDR3 spans 12 amino acids. The germline V and J ends were trimmed by 1 base and 7 bases, with 10 bases remaining between them. CDR3 protein: CSVEGRAGEAFF. CDR3 nucleotide sequence: TGCAGCGTTGAAGGGCGGGCGGGTGAAGCTTTCTTT.

The chain has TRBV6-6 and TRBJ1-5; the D gene is possibly TRBD1 (5 bases). The CDR3 runs 13 residues. Germline assignment: CDR1 MNHNY and CDR2 SVGAGI (reference sequence). Trimming took 7 bases from V and 6 from J, leaving 13 bases between them. As DNA, the CDR3 is TGTGCCAGCACCCGGGGGGTCCCTCAGCCCCAGCATTTT. Its protein is CASTRGVPQPQHF.

The genes are TRBV15 and TRBJ2-7, with TRBD1 identical over 7 bases. The germline V gene encodes CDR1 LNHNV and CDR2 YYDKDF (reference sequence). The V gene end was trimmed by 4 bases and the J gene end by 5 bases; junction bases not matched to a gene: 5. The length of the CDR3 is 13 residues. Here the CDR3 reads CATSTRQGDEQYF. Here the CDR3 DNA reads TGTGCCACCAGCACTCGCCAGGGGGACGAGCAGTACTTC. The variable domain in full, with the rest retrieved from reference TRBV15 and TRBJ2-7, is DAMVIQNPRYQVTQFGKPVTLSCSQTLNHNVMYWYQQKSSQAPKLLFHYYDKDFNNEADTPDNFQSRRPNTSFCFLDIRSPGLGDTAMYLCATSTRQGDEQYFGPGTRLTVT.

This clone was detected only a few times. The chain combines TRBV13 with TRBJ1-6; D ambiguous. The CDR3 contains 12 residues. Germline V lookup: CDR1 PRHDT, CDR2 FYEKMQ (reference sequence). Trimming took off 2 bases at V and 10 bases at J, with 6 bases between the two ends. The CDR3 region is CASSLKNSPLHF. The CDR3 DNA sequence: TGTGCCAGCAGCTTAAAGAACTCACCCCTCCACTTT.

In regard to this clone: The same CDR3 is also encoded by other DNA sequences in this sample. This chain links TRBV7-2 with TRBJ2-1, with 7 bases identical to TRBD1. The V segment lost 4 bases and the J segment 4 bases; nucleotides outside the gene matches: 7. The CDR3 spans 15 residues. Germline CDR1 and CDR2: SGHTA and FQGNSA. The CDR3 protein is CASSSRDSSYNEQFF. CDR3 nucleotides: TGTGCCAGCAGCTCCCGGGACAGTTCATACAATGAGCAGTTCTTC.

This chain uses TRBV27 with TRBJ2-7, with D maybe TRBD2 (6 bases). The germline gives CDR1 MNHEY, CDR2 SMNVEV (reference sequence). Trimming took 4 bases from V and 3 from J, leaving 10 bases between them. The CDR3 has 13 residues. DNA for the CDR3: TGTGCCAGCAGTTCGGCGGGGAGCTACGAGCAGTACTTC. It is translated as CASSSAGSYEQYF.

V gene TRBV7-9 combines with J gene TRBJ2-2; D is undetermined. V shed 2 bases and J shed 8 bases, with 6 bases lying between them. The length of the CDR3 is 12 residues. Germline V gene sequence: CDR1 SEHNR, CDR2 FQNEAQ (reference sequence). The CDR3 is CASSLKLGELFF. The CDR3, as DNA: TGTGCCAGCAGCTTAAAACTTGGGGAGCTGTTTTTT.

The rearrangement joins TRBV2 to TRBJ2-7; 11 nucleotides line up with TRBD2. J gave up 4 bases and V 5 bases, and 10 bases lay outside the gene matches. The CDR3 totals 16 residues. Germline V gene sequence: CDR1 SNHLY, CDR2 FYNNEI. CDR3 residues: CASSPRTSGGPYEQYF. The CDR3 DNA sequence: TGTGCCAGCAGTCCAAGAACTAGCGGGGGTCCTTACGAGCAGTACTTC.

The chain employs TRBV7-9 and TRBJ2-2, with no clear D. The germline gives CDR1 SEHNR, CDR2 FQNEAQ (reference sequence). The CDR3 totals 16 residues. Trimming shortened V by 5 bases and J by 1 base, and 14 bases separated the two germline ends. The CDR3 nucleotides read TGTGCCAGCAGCCCGCCTTCATCCTGGAACACCGGGGAGCTGTTTTTT. Amino acid sequence: CASSPPSSWNTGELFF. Full variable domain (missing parts from reference TRBV7-9 and TRBJ2-2): DTGVSQNPRHKITKRGQNVTFRCDPISEHNRLYWYRQTLGQGPEFLTYFQNEAQLEKSRLLSDRFSAERPKGSFSTLEIQRTEQGDSAMYLCASSPPSSWNTGELFFGEGSRLTVL.

The chain is built from TRBV27 and TRBJ2-4; unclear D gene. Germline V gene sequence: CDR1 MNHEY, CDR2 SMNVEV (reference sequence). Trimming left V 2 bases short and J 9 bases short, with 17 bases between. CDR3 size: 15 residues. The CDR3 bases are TGTGCCAGCAGTTTAGCTCTGAGTGAGAATAGCATTCAGTACTTC. The encoded protein is CASSLALSENSIQYF.

About this clone itself: Other DNA sequences in this specimen translate into the identical CDR3. The J gene is TRBJ1-1, the V gene TRBV29-1, with D possibly being TRBD1 (5 bases). V gave up 3 bases and J gave up 7 bases, with 15 bases separating them. There are 13 residues in the CDR3. Germline V gene sequence: CDR1 SQVTM, CDR2 ANQGSEA. CDR3 bases: TGCAGCGTTGAGGAAGGGGCCTCGTATGAAGCTTTCTTT. This sequence encodes CSVEEGASYEAFF.

The chain couples TRBV29-1 to TRBJ1-1; D perhaps matches TRBD1 (5 bases). V shed 6 bases and J shed 7 bases, with 24 bases lying between them. Germline loops: CDR1 SQVTM, CDR2 ANQGSEA. The CDR3 is made up of 15 amino acids. The CDR3 here is CSVHLGGALFSEAFF. DNA for the CDR3: TGCAGCGTCCATTTGGGAGGGGCCCTCTTTAGTGAAGCTTTCTTT.

The rearrangement links TRBV7-8 to TRBJ2-2; 10 nucleotides line up with TRBD2. The CDR3 sequence is 15 residues long. Germline trimming cut 5 bases from V and 6 bases from J; bases unmatched to any gene: 6. Germline assignment: CDR1 SGHVS and CDR2 FQNEAQ. The CDR3 DNA reads as TGTGCCAGCAGCCTACTAGCGGGGAGGGCCGGGGAGCTGTTTTTT. It encodes CASSLLAGRAGELFF.

The chain is built from TRBV27 and TRBJ2-1, with 9 positions matching TRBD1. CDR1 is MNHEY and CDR2 is SMNVEV in the germline V gene (reference sequence). Trimming at V came to 1 base and at J to 3 bases, leaving 7 bases not matched to a gene. The CDR3 covers 17 residues. The CDR3 DNA follows: TGTGCCAGCAGTTTATACCAGACAGGGGGAATCTACAATGAGCAGTTCTTC. Translated, it gives CASSLYQTGGIYNEQFF.

J is TRBJ2-1 and V is TRBV7-9, with 7 positions matching TRBD1. The CDR3 has 19 amino acids. Germline CDR1 reads SEHNR; CDR2 reads FQNEAQ (reference sequence). V shed 5 bases and J 0 bases; nucleotides not matched to a gene: 16. The CDR3 loop reads CASSQIITIDRVSYNEQFF. The CDR3 DNA sequence: TGTGCCAGCAGCCAAATAATAACCATCGACAGGGTCTCCTACAATGAGCAGTTCTTC.

This chain links TRBV2 with TRBJ2-7; perhaps TRBD1 as D (6 bases). Trimming removed 7 bases at V and 0 bases at J, with 13 bases between. Germline V gene sequence: CDR1 SNHLY, CDR2 FYNNEI. This CDR3 spans 14 amino acids. The CDR3 region has the DNA TGTGCCAGCAAGTGGACAGCGAACTCCTACGAGCAGTACTTC. Residues: CASKWTANSYEQYF.

This clone has only a few counts. V gene TRBV14 combines with J gene TRBJ1-3; D remains unclear. Germline V lookup: CDR1 SGHDN, CDR2 FVKESK. The CDR3 spans 14 residues. Deletions cut 0 bases from V and 8 bases from J, with 11 bases between. CDR3 sequence (DNA): TGTGCCAGCAGCCAAGAAGGTTTCGGTGACACCATATATTTT. Its translation is CASSQEGFGDTIYF.

The chain joins TRBV2 to TRBJ2-2; TRBD1 agrees at 8 bases. This CDR3 comprises 16 residues. J gave up 1 base and V 9 bases, and 10 bases lay outside the gene matches. Germline CDR1 reads SNHLY; CDR2 reads FYNNEI. In nucleotides, the CDR3 is TGTGCCAGTGACTCGACTGGACAGGGGAACACCGGGGAGCTGTTTTTT. Amino acid sequence: CASDSTGQGNTGELFF.

The chain carries TRBV7-3 and TRBJ2-2; 7 positions agree with TRBD2. The J segment lost 0 bases and the V segment lost 8 bases, leaving 9 bases of the junction unmatched. Germline CDR1 reads SGHTA; CDR2 reads FQGTGA. CDR3 size: 16 residues. CDR3 loop: CASGVASGTNTGELFF. The DNA for the CDR3 is TGTGCCAGCGGGGTGGCTAGCGGAACGAACACCGGGGAGCTGTTTTTT. Supplemented by reference TRBV7-3 and TRBJ2-2, the full variable domain reads GAGVSQTPSNKVTEKGKYVELRCDPISGHTALYWYRQSLGQGPEFLIYFQGTGAADDSGLPNDRFFAVRPEGSVSTLKIQRTERGDSAVYLCASGVASGTNTGELFFGEGSRLTVL.

The chain carries TRBV29-1 and TRBJ2-7; D gene ambiguous. The length of the CDR3 is 12 residues. Germline V gives CDR1 SQVTM, CDR2 ANQGSEA. V dropped 4 bases and J dropped 1 base, with 8 bases sitting between them. The CDR3 region is CSVVVTSYEQYF. In DNA, the CDR3 is TGCAGCGTTGTGGTCACATCCTACGAGCAGTACTTC.

CDR3 sequence reads: CASSAGGNTEAFF. DNA of the CDR3: TGTGCCAGCAGCGCAGGGGGGAACACTGAAGCTTTCTTT. The chain joins TRBV13 to TRBJ1-1; 7 bases align to TRBD1. The CDR3 sequence is 13 residues long. V gave up 5 bases and J gave up 1 base; unmatched junction bases: 1. CDR1 PRHDT and CDR2 FYEKMQ come from the germline V gene (reference sequence).

The V and J genes are TRBV7-9 and TRBJ1-2; perhaps TRBD1 as D (5 bases). The germline V and J ends were trimmed by 1 base and 4 bases, with 13 bases remaining between them. CDR1 is SEHNR and CDR2 is FQNEAQ in the germline V gene (reference sequence). The CDR3 spans 15 residues. The CDR3 DNA reads as TGTGCCAGCAGCTTAGGTATAGGGGACGTCTATGGCTACACCTTC. Its translation is CASSLGIGDVYGYTF.

V usage is TRBV7-9 and J usage is TRBJ2-3; TRBD1 aligns across 9 bases. The J segment lost 6 bases and the V segment lost 5 bases, leaving 9 bases of the junction unmatched. The CDR3 is 15 amino acids. From germline, CDR1 is SEHNR and CDR2 FQNEAQ (reference sequence). CDR3 sequence: CASSAPGQGADTQYF. The CDR3 nucleotides are TGTGCCAGCAGCGCTCCGGGACAGGGTGCCGATACGCAGTATTTT.

Only a few counts were recorded for this clone. This chain joins TRBV29-1 and TRBJ2-1; 11 bases line up with TRBD1. Germline CDR1 is SQVTM and CDR2 is ANQGSEA. The J segment lost 9 bases and the V segment lost 4 bases, leaving 5 bases of the junction unmatched. The CDR3 is 13 residues long. CDR3 nucleotides: TGCAGCGTTGGCGGACAGGGGGCGGGTGAGCAGTTCTTC. Its translation is CSVGGQGAGEQFF.

CDR3 sequence: CSVEDGTSGGYEQYF. The CDR3 DNA reads TGCAGCGTTGAAGACGGGACTAGCGGGGGCTACGAGCAGTACTTC. The chain links TRBV29-1 to TRBJ2-7; TRBD2 agrees at 14 bases. The CDR3 has 15 residues. Germline CDR1 SQVTM, CDR2 ANQGSEA. With 0 bases clipped from V and 3 bases from J, the junction kept 1 base outside the gene matches.

A word on this clone: In the same sample, other DNA sequences code for this CDR3. As DNA, the CDR3 is TGTGCCACCAGCAGAGATCGGGGAGATACGCAGTATTTT. It codes for CATSRDRGDTQYF. V and J are TRBV15 and TRBJ2-3, with a tentative D call TRBD2 (5 bases). This CDR3 spans 13 amino acids. The V and J ends lost 0 bases and 5 bases respectively, with 6 bases between them. Germline V gives CDR1 LNHNV, CDR2 YYDKDF (reference sequence).

This rearrangement joins TRBV19 to TRBJ2-7; 10 bases agree with TRBD1. The CDR3 spans 15 residues. V lost 6 bases, J lost 4 bases, and 9 bases stayed unmatched. Germline V gene sequence: CDR1 LNHDA, CDR2 SQIVND (reference sequence). The CDR3 DNA is TGTGCCAGTAGCCAAGGACAGGGGGTCCGATACGAGCAGTACTTC. It translates to CASSQGQGVRYEQYF.